A single TCR beta chain is shown here with its context. Its antigen is not identified. This sample is part of a study of blood T cells in healthy people across ages. Study-level results: Higher diversity, along with more naive CD4+ cells, distinguished long-lived donors from aged donors. In these data, TCR beta diversity tracked strongly with naive T cell percentage.

V lost 3 bases, J lost 4 bases, and 4 bases stayed unmatched. From germline, CDR1 is LGHNA and CDR2 YNFKEQ. CDR3 size: 14 residues. Next came a second PCR, run for about 7 to 11 cycles, which used a sample-barcoded 5' primer along with a J-beta primer mix. TCRdb processed the 5' RACE reads anew with MiXCR; each CDR3 protein has one entry. The table shows approximately 1.5 million distinct CDR3 sequences, with 35% to 45% occurring only once. The V call is TRBV4-2, the J call TRBJ2-7, with 9 bases identical to TRBD1. This clonotype was sampled from a woman between 18 and 30 years old in good health. Sample: blood. The CDR3 here is CASSHPGTGYEQYF. The DNA of the CDR3 is TGTGCCAGCAGCCACCCCGGGACAGGGTACGAGCAGTACTTC.